A single T cell receptor beta chain is shown here with its context. This clonotype has more than one count but fewer than ten. Its antigen is still unknown. Per-base quality was not reported, and no clone a single base away is much larger than it. Ficoll-Paque density gradient centrifugation was the method used to isolate PBMCs. The sequencer listed for this sample is Illumina NovaSeq 6000. Using 5'RACE with constant-segment primers, TCRalpha and TCRbeta cDNA libraries were constructed, with sample barcodes and unique molecular identifiers added in the process. Trizol reagent was used to extract RNA from every sample. Amplification of the libraries took two PCR steps, and the second step added a second sample barcode plus Illumina TruSeq adapters. Sequencing of the libraries was done on an Illumina NovaSeq, producing 2 x 150 bp paired-end reads. In the original analysis: With migec v1.2.7, reads were demultiplexed and then collapsed into UMI-guided consensus sequences. With mixcr v2.1.11, UMI consensuses were aligned to TRA and TRB V and J templates and assembled into clonotypes. A clonotype was counted as expanded or contracted only when both edgeR and NoisET called the clonotype significant, with the noise models trained on biological replicates. For edgeR calls, the cutoffs were a false discovery rate-adjusted p below 0.01 and a log2 fold-change threshold of 1. As an exploratory analysis of dynamics, max-normalized trajectories of the 1000 most abundant clonotypes were examined with PCA combined with hierarchical clustering. Separately sequenced CD4+ and CD8+ repertoires were used to assign the CD4 or CD8 phenotype of responding clones. Starting from the raw public reads, TCRdb applied fastp trimming at Q25, assembled clones with MiXCR and retained in-frame beta chains. Identical CDR3 proteins give one entry, which carries the most common genes and DNA. These V and J calls are TCRdb output, not the study's own analysis. In all, the sample holds a few hundred thousand distinct CDR3 sequences, and about 15% of those were seen once. The ten largest clones add up to about a fifth of the sample.

This sample is part of a study of T-cell memory formation after mild COVID-19 (dated by TCRdb to the early 2020s). For the study in its entirety: Most TCR sequence clusters were specific to one of the two donors. Two young, previously healthy adult volunteers, one female and one male, were included in the cohort. In two donors, T-cell clones that expanded and contracted after mild COVID-19 were followed by sequencing TCRalpha and TCRbeta repertoires longitudinally. Summary of the overall study and its limitations: Contracting CD4+ clones appeared mostly in the CM and EM memory subsets, whereas CD8+ clones were enriched in EMRA. Whether the second-wave clones peaking on day 37 were SARS-CoV-2 specific was not confirmed. Some responding clones were found in pre-infection memory, which suggests that pre-existing cross-reactive memory T cells took part in the SARS-CoV-2 response. Only a couple of mild cases were covered in the study, and larger cohorts including severe cases with pre-infection samples were considered necessary. Clones that contracted from day 15 to 85 showed balanced CD4/CD8 phenotypes, whereas a second wave of clones that expanded from day 15 to 37 leaned towards CD4+.

CDR1 PRHDT and CDR2 FYEKMQ were looked up in the germline V gene (reference sequence). Reading from cysteine to phenylalanine, the CDR3 counts 15 amino acids. This entry keeps only the CDR3 DNA: 45 bases, framed from base 1. A distance of 12 bases separates the germline ends of V and J, which lose 0 bases and 4 bases respectively. The sequence came from a young man who had mild COVID-19 (a few samples of this study predate the infection). The sample titles of this study are shuffled in the database, so cell type and time point are left out; the donor was told from shared clones. Input material: PBMCs or a T cell subset sorted from them (not recorded which). The V and J genes are TRBV13 and TRBJ2-5, with the identity of the D gene unclear. The CDR3 amino acid sequence is: CASSLGLGIRETQYF. The bases are TGTGCCAGCAGCTTAGGCCTGGGGATCCGAGAGACCCAGTACTTC.